The sequence of this T cell receptor (beta chain) was determined in a study of CD8+CD57+ T cells in acquired aplastic anemia. For the study at large: Sorted CD4+ plus CD8+ cells gave DNA averaging around 3 ug.

Comment on this clonotype: Its antigen is not known.

Genomic DNA templated the TCR beta VDJ and CDR3 profiling. TCRdb called the reads again in MiXCR, with one record for every CDR3 protein. The data hold roughly 500,000 distinct CDR3 sequences, with about a third observed a single time. Sequenced patients had shown CD8+CD57+ cell expansion by flow cytometry. Findings and caveats of the study: Patients and controls had in common 25 to 30 CD8+ CDR3 sequences.

The CDR3 has 13 residues. CDR1 and CDR2 from the germline V gene are DFQATT and SNEGSKA (reference sequence). The trim removed 5 bases at V and 1 base at J, leaving 2 bases unmatched. This receptor was taken from a human donor with aplastic anemia. The chain uses TRBV20-1 and TRBJ2-4; 7 bases are a match to TRBD1. What was sequenced was sorted CD4+, CD8+, or CD8+CD57+ T cells (not recorded which) from PBMCs. In DNA, the CDR3 is TGCAGTGCTCCGGGACAGGCCAAAAACATTCAGTACTTC. Translating gives CSAPGQAKNIQYF.